A single sample gave rise to the 26 T cell receptor beta chains below, sequenced in a study of T-cell memory formation after mild COVID-19. Using its own MiXCR run on the 5' RACE reads, TCRdb lists one record per CDR3 protein. This table has about 400,000 distinct CDR3 sequences, less than 25% appearing once. Input material: PBMCs or a T cell subset sorted from them (not recorded which). The receptors were gathered from an adult woman who had mild COVID-19 (a few samples of this study predate the infection). Cell type and time point are not known.

This clonotype was seen many times. The gene calls are TRBV5-5 and TRBJ2-7, with unresolved D. The CDR3 contains 14 residues. The germline V gene has CDR1 SGHKS and CDR2 YYEKEE (reference sequence). Trimming left V 4 bases short and J 0 bases short, with 11 bases between. The CDR3 nucleotides read TGTGCCAGCAGCCCCACTCTGGGCTCCTACGAGCAGTACTTC. Translating gives CASSPTLGSYEQYF.

The chain combines TRBV7-9 with TRBJ2-3; D might be TRBD1 or TRBD2, each matching 6 bases. Looked up from germline, CDR1 is SEHNR and CDR2 is FQNEAQ (reference sequence). There are 14 residues in the CDR3. The V end lost 7 bases, the J end lost 0 bases, and 11 bases lay between the germline ends. CDR3 DNA: TGTGCCAGCACGGGGGCTGGGAGCACAGATACGCAGTATTTT. Its protein is CASTGAGSTDTQYF.

This clonotype occurred many times. The chain carries TRBV7-3 and TRBJ2-7; D ambiguous. V was trimmed by 1 base and J by 1 base, leaving 11 bases between them. The germline V gene encodes CDR1 SGHTA and CDR2 FQGTGA. This CDR3 comprises 15 residues. The CDR3 coding sequence is TGTGCCAGCAGCTTAAATTCCGGCAGTTCCTACGAGCAGTACTTC. It is translated as CASSLNSGSSYEQYF.

The table lists this clonotype with a count of one. The chain carries TRBV7-3 and TRBJ2-3; 8 bases are a match to TRBD1. This CDR3 contains 15 residues. V was pared by 5 bases and J by 0 bases, with 4 bases of the junction left unmatched. CDR1 and CDR2 from the germline V gene are SGHTA and FQGTGA. The CDR3 DNA sequence: TGTGCCAGCAGCCGGAGACAGGGGAGCACAGATACGCAGTATTTT. The encoded protein is CASSRRQGSTDTQYF. The variable domain in full, completed from reference TRBV7-3 and TRBJ2-3, reads GAGVSQTPSNKVTEKGKYVELRCDPISGHTALYWYRQSLGQGPEFLIYFQGTGAADDSGLPNDRFFAVRPEGSVSTLKIQRTERGDSAVYLCASSRRQGSTDTQYFGPGTRLTVL.

This clonotype was found a few times. A junction end diverges from the germline sequence, so it may reflect a read error. This chain connects TRBV4-3 to TRBJ2-2; 7 bases are a match to TRBD2. The length of the CDR3 is 15 residues. The germline V gene encodes CDR1 LGHNA and CDR2 YSLEER. CDR3 residues: CASRQASGDTGELFF. The CDR3 nucleotides are TGCGCCAGCAGGCAAGCCAGCGGGGACACCGGGGAGCTGTTTTTT.

This clonotype was counted only a few times. The rearrangement links TRBV18 to TRBJ1-1; D call uncertain. Trimming took 2 bases from V and 4 from J, leaving 8 bases between them. CDR3 length equals 13 residues. CDR1 KGHSH and CDR2 LQKENI come from the germline V gene. The CDR3 loop is CASSPERGTEAFF. The CDR3 DNA reads TGTGCCAGCTCACCAGAACGGGGCACTGAAGCTTTCTTT.

This sequence joins TRBV6-5 and TRBJ2-7; D possibly corresponds to TRBD2 (5 bases). Trimming stripped 8 bases from V and 3 bases from J, with 11 bases between. This CDR3 has 12 amino acids. Germline values: CDR1 MNHEY, CDR2 SVGAGI. The CDR3 region has the DNA TGTGCCAGCTCCGGGGAGTACTACGAGCAGTACTTC. Protein: CASSGEYYEQYF.

V usage is TRBV2 and J usage is TRBJ2-1, with 8 bases fitting TRBD2. Germline V gene sequence: CDR1 SNHLY, CDR2 FYNNEI. V was clipped by 6 bases and J by 4 bases; unmatched bases: 5. The CDR3 contains 14 residues. The DNA of the CDR3 is TGTGCCAGCAGGCCCGGCGGGAGGTACAATGAGCAGTTCTTC. Protein: CASRPGGRYNEQFF.

This clonotype has more than one count but fewer than ten. One junction end disagrees with the germline gene, perhaps due to a read error. The chain employs TRBV4-2 and TRBJ2-1; 7 nucleotides agree with TRBD2. This CDR3 has 17 amino acids. The germline V gene encodes CDR1 LGHNA and CDR2 YNFKEQ. CDR3 in amino acids: CASSQDLTSSGYNEQFF. CDR3 coding DNA: TGTGCCAGCAGCCAAGATCTGACGTCTAGCGGTTACAATGAACAGTTCTTC.

This clonotype was seen only a few times. This chain uses TRBV7-9 with TRBJ1-2; D uncertain. This CDR3 comprises 14 residues. Trimming took 4 bases from V and 4 from J, leaving 13 bases between them. CDR1 is SEHNR, CDR2 FQNEAQ, per germline (reference sequence). CDR3 DNA: TGTGCCAGCAGCTCCTCGACCGAGGCCTATGGCTACACCTTC. It translates to CASSSSTEAYGYTF.

This clonotype was seen more than once but under ten times. The rearrangement links TRBV5-5 to TRBJ2-2; D possibly matches TRBD1 or TRBD2 (6 bases each). CDR1 SGHKS and CDR2 YYEKEE come from the germline V gene (reference sequence). This CDR3 is built from 15 residues. Trimming pared 4 bases from V and 5 bases from J, leaving 15 bases between. The CDR3 region is CASSPGASWTGELFF. The CDR3 DNA reads TGTGCCAGCAGCCCGGGGGCTAGTTGGACCGGGGAGCTGTTTTTT.

This clonotype showed up many times. The chain uses TRBV20-1 and TRBJ2-3; 8 nucleotides match TRBD1. V gave up 5 bases and J gave up 6 bases; unmatched junction bases: 7. The CDR3 is made up of 13 amino acids. Germline V gene data show CDR1 as DFQATT and CDR2 as SNEGSKA (reference sequence). The CDR3 coding sequence is TGCAGTGCTGCGCCAGGGGGCAAGGATACGCAGTATTTT. Residues: CSAAPGGKDTQYF.

Only a few counts were recorded for this clonotype. The rearrangement joins TRBV4-1 to TRBJ2-5; tentatively, D is TRBD1 (7 bases). This CDR3 is 19 amino acids long. V lost 1 base and J 5 bases, leaving 26 bases between the germline ends. The germline gives CDR1 MGHRA, CDR2 YSYEKL. This CDR3 is CASSQGRYRGPVRGETQYF. In nucleotides, the CDR3 is TGCGCCAGCAGCCAAGGACGATACAGGGGACCGGTCCGGGGGGAGACCCAGTACTTC.

The rearrangement links TRBV2 to TRBJ1-3; D gene ambiguous. V lost 6 bases to trimming and J lost 0 bases, with 15 bases between them. This CDR3 has 16 amino acids. Germline V CDR1 and CDR2: SNHLY, FYNNEI. The CDR3 nucleotides are TGTGCCAGCAGCCTCGGACGGGCTGTCTCTGGAAACACCATATATTTT. The encoded protein is CASSLGRAVSGNTIYF.

This clonotype was counted a few times. This chain links TRBV10-3 with TRBJ2-1, with 10 positions matching TRBD1. CDR1 and CDR2 (germline): ENHRY, SYGVKD. V was pared by 11 bases and J by 5 bases, with 9 bases of the junction left unmatched. CDR3 size: 14 residues. CDR3 DNA: TGTGCCGTCGCCGGGACAGGGGTGCACAATGAGCAGTTCTTC. Protein product: CAVAGTGVHNEQFF.

The chain uses TRBV19 and TRBJ2-7; 8 bases are a match to TRBD1. The CDR3 spans 14 residues. V lost 3 bases and J lost 5; bases outside the gene matches: 6. Germline V gives CDR1 LNHDA, CDR2 SQIVND (reference sequence). The CDR3, as DNA: TGTGCCAGTAGTATCGGGCAGGGGGCCGACGAGCAGTACTTC. Its protein is CASSIGQGADEQYF.

The rearrangement uses TRBV7-9 and TRBJ2-5; weak D call: TRBD1 (5 bases). CDR1 and CDR2 (germline): SEHNR, FQNEAQ (reference sequence). This CDR3 comprises 13 residues. V shed 5 bases and J shed 5 bases, with 12 bases lying between them. This chain's CDR3 is CASSTGAWETQYF. As DNA, the CDR3 is TGTGCCAGCAGCACAGGAGCGTGGGAGACCCAGTACTTC.

This clonotype has more than one count but fewer than ten. The chain links TRBV7-8 to TRBJ2-7; 7 nucleotides align to TRBD2. The CDR3 has 14 residues. Looked up from germline, CDR1 is SGHVS and CDR2 is FQNEAQ. V lost 5 bases and J lost 0; bases outside the gene matches: 4. The CDR3 sequence: CASSQSGTSYEQYF. CDR3 coding DNA: TGTGCCAGCAGCCAAAGCGGGACCTCCTACGAGCAGTACTTC.

The chain links TRBV15 to TRBJ2-1; D gene unclear. CDR1 is LNHNV, CDR2 YYDKDF, per germline (reference sequence). V was cut by 0 bases and J by 7 bases, with 13 bases left in between. The CDR3 has 15 residues. The CDR3 spells CATSRDRPQGNEQFF. The CDR3 nucleotides read TGTGCCACCAGCAGAGATAGACCCCAAGGGAATGAGCAGTTCTTC.

This clonotype has just a few counts. The V and J genes are TRBV14 and TRBJ2-1, with TRBD1 matching over 10 bases. This CDR3 comprises 14 residues. Germline V gene data show CDR1 as SGHDN and CDR2 as FVKESK. V lost 6 bases and J lost 5; bases outside the gene matches: 4. The CDR3 region is CASRTGGLHNEQFF. The CDR3 DNA reads as TGTGCCAGCAGGACAGGGGGCCTTCACAATGAGCAGTTCTTC. Supplemented by reference TRBV14 and TRBJ2-1, the full variable domain reads EAGVTQFPSHSVIEKGQTVTLRCDPISGHDNLYWYRRVMGKEIKFLLHFVKESKQDESGMPNNRFLAERTGGTYSTLKVQPAELEDSGVYFCASRTGGLHNEQFFGPGTRLTVL.

The rearrangement joins TRBV10-3 to TRBJ2-1, with a possible D match to TRBD2 (6 bases). The CDR3 covers 15 residues. Trimming removed 0 bases from V and 7 bases from J, with 13 bases in between. Germline CDR1 is ENHRY and CDR2 is SYGVKD. CDR3 in amino acids: CAISESALARNEQFF. The CDR3 nucleotides read TGTGCCATCAGTGAGTCTGCACTAGCTAGGAATGAGCAGTTCTTC.

This clonotype was found many times. This chain connects TRBV5-1 to TRBJ1-1, with D maybe TRBD1 (5 bases). Germline V lookup: CDR1 SGHRS, CDR2 YFSETQ. The CDR3 runs to 14 residues. Between the trimmed V and J ends, which lost 0 bases and 7 bases, there was a span of 13 bases. CDR3 DNA sequence: TGCGCCAGCAGCTTGGAATGGGGGTGGAATGAAGCTTTCTTT. It is translated as CASSLEWGWNEAFF.

This sequence joins TRBV12-3 or TRBV12-4 and TRBJ1-2; D gene ambiguous. This CDR3 has 12 amino acids. V lost 3 bases and J lost 4, with 6 bases in between. The CDR3: CASSFGSYGYTF. The CDR3 DNA reads TGTGCCAGCAGTTTTGGTTCCTATGGCTACACCTTC.

This chain links TRBV6-2 or TRBV6-3 with TRBJ2-7; D is possibly TRBD1 (7 bases). CDR3 length: 15 residues. Germline V CDR1 and CDR2: MNHEY, SVGEGT. V was clipped by 3 bases and J by 2 bases, with 14 bases between them. The CDR3 reads CASSYRGDRPYEQYF. CDR3 nucleotides: TGTGCCAGCAGTTATCGCGGGGACAGACCCTACGAGCAGTACTTC.

This clonotype was detected a few times. The chain links TRBV11-2 to TRBJ2-1; D is unresolved. Germline V gene lookup returns CDR1 SGHAT and CDR2 FQNNGV. The CDR3 totals 12 residues. Trimming removed 4 bases at V and 7 bases at J, with 8 bases between. The CDR3 DNA reads as TGTGCCAGCAGCTCCCGTAGAAATGAGCAGTTCTTC. Amino acid sequence: CASSSRRNEQFF. Complete variable domain (other parts from reference TRBV11-2 and TRBJ2-1): EAGVAQSPRYKIIEKRQSVAFWCNPISGHATLYWYQQILGQGPKLLIQFQNNGVVDDSQLPKDRFSAERLKGVDSTLKIQPAKLEDSAVYLCASSSRRNEQFFGPGTRLTVL.

The J gene is TRBJ2-5, the V gene TRBV24-1, with 7 bases matching TRBD1. Germline-derived CDR1 and CDR2 are KGHDR and SFDVKD. V was pared by 4 bases and J by 7 bases, with 5 bases of the junction left unmatched. CDR3 length: 13 amino acids. The CDR3 DNA reads as TGTGCCACCAGTGAACAGGGGATGACGACCCAGTACTTC. Translation gives CATSEQGMTTQYF.